This T cell receptor (beta chain) is from a study of T cell responses to AZD1222 COVID-19 vaccine. Produced via immunoSEQ multiplex PCR; TCRdb's table is partial and in-frame only. The sample lists 75,000 to 100,000 clones, 80% to 90% seen once, with 6.3% in the top ten. The germline V gene encodes CDR1 SGHNT and CDR2 YYREEE (reference sequence). V was pared by 4 bases and J by 0 bases, with 4 bases of the junction left unmatched. CDR3 size: 16 residues. The V call is TRBV5-4, the J call TRBJ2-1, with 10 bases that match TRBD2. The material was peripheral blood, obtained on day 0 of AZD1222 vaccination. This sequence originates from an adult in good health. In DNA form, the CDR3 reads TGTGCCAGCAGCCCGGGACTAGCGAGCTCCTACAATGAGCAGTTCTTC. Protein sequence: CASSPGLASSYNEQFF.